Shown below are 24 T cell receptor beta chains from a single sample sequenced in a study of blood T cell repertoires in COVID-19. Only in-frame clones appear in the TCRdb table, and some are missing; sequencing was by immunoSEQ multiplex PCR. The data show about 100,000 clones, about 92% seen once. The sequenced sample consisted of peripheral blood. Receptors were obtained from a man in his fifties or sixties with active COVID-19.

This chain links TRBV9 with TRBJ2-1; a weak D match, TRBD2 (6 bases). The CDR3 contains 15 residues. Germline loops: CDR1 SGDLS, CDR2 YYNGEE. V was clipped by 4 bases and J by 1 base, with 12 bases between them. This CDR3 reads CASSPTSRSYNEQFF. CDR3 DNA: TGTGCCAGCAGCCCCACTAGCAGGTCCTACAATGAGCAGTTCTTC.

This clone was recorded only once. The rearrangement links TRBV19 to TRBJ2-1; maybe TRBD2 (5 bases). The V end lost 5 bases, the J end lost 6 bases, and 17 bases lay between the germline ends. Germline CDR1 LNHDA, CDR2 SQIVND (reference sequence). This CDR3 is built from 15 residues. The CDR3 DNA sequence: TGTGCCAGTAGTGCCACTAGTCCTGTCGGCAATGAGCAGTTCTTC. As protein: CASSATSPVGNEQFF.

The chain uses TRBV5-4 and TRBJ2-1; D might be TRBD2 (7 bases). The V and J ends lost 0 bases and 6 bases respectively, with 19 bases between them. The CDR3 has 17 residues. Looked up from germline, CDR1 is SGHNT and CDR2 is YYREEE (reference sequence). The CDR3 loop is CASSLVRGGGGANEQFF. The CDR3 DNA follows: TGTGCCAGCAGCTTGGTAAGGGGGGGAGGAGGGGCCAATGAGCAGTTCTTC. The entire variable domain, with the rest obtained from reference TRBV5-4 and TRBJ2-1, is as follows: ETGVTQSPTHLIKTRGQQVTLRCSSQSGHNTVSWYQQALGQGPQFIFQYYREEENGRGNFPPRFSGLQFPNYSSELNVNALELDDSALYLCASSLVRGGGGANEQFFGPGTRLTVL.

This sequence joins TRBV19 and TRBJ1-1; TRBD1 matches at 7 bases. Germline CDR1 reads LNHDA; CDR2 reads SQIVND (reference sequence). Unmatched junction bases numbered 8, after V lost 3 bases and J lost 4 bases. The CDR3 contains 15 residues. In DNA form, the CDR3 reads TGTGCCAGTAGTATTCGTAGGGCAGGGGGCACTGAAGCTTTCTTT. It specifies CASSIRRAGGTEAFF.

V usage is TRBV6-4 and J usage is TRBJ2-7, with TRBD2 matching 8 bases. V shed 4 bases, J shed 3 bases, and the junction held 11 bases outside the gene matches. The CDR3 consists of 16 residues. The germline V gene encodes CDR1 MRHNA and CDR2 SNTAGT. CDR3: CASSAPPGGGFYEQYF. In DNA form, the CDR3 reads TGTGCCAGCAGTGCCCCGCCGGGGGGGGGTTTCTACGAGCAGTACTTC.

This chain connects TRBV5-1 to TRBJ2-6, with D perhaps TRBD1 (5 bases). There are 15 residues in the CDR3. V was clipped by 3 bases and J by 0 bases, with 7 bases between them. CDR1 is SGHRS, CDR2 YFSETQ, per germline. The CDR3 coding sequence is TGCGCCAGCAGCTCCCAGGGCTCTGGGGCCAACGTCCTGACTTTC. It encodes CASSSQGSGANVLTF.

This clone came up once. The rearrangement links TRBV5-1 to TRBJ1-4; maybe TRBD1 (6 bases). Germline V gives CDR1 SGHRS, CDR2 YFSETQ. Trimming cost V 4 bases and J 0 bases, with 7 bases left between them. CDR3 length: 14 residues. As DNA, the CDR3 is TGCGCCAGCAGCCAGGGGTCAACTAATGAAAAACTGTTTTTT. Its protein product is CASSQGSTNEKLFF. The full variable domain, rest sourced from reference TRBV5-1 and TRBJ1-4, is KAGVTQTPRYLIKTRGQQVTLSCSPISGHRSVSWYQQTPGQGLQFLFEYFSETQRNKGNFPGRFSGRQFSNSRSEMNVSTLELGDSALYLCASSQGSTNEKLFFGSGTQLSVL.

The rearrangement uses TRBV2 and TRBJ2-5; possibly TRBD2 for D (6 bases). Trimming shortened V by 8 bases and J by 3 bases, and 16 bases separated the two germline ends. Germline values: CDR1 SNHLY, CDR2 FYNNEI. The CDR3 length is 14 residues. The CDR3 spells CASGEDVREETQYF. In DNA, the CDR3 is TGTGCCAGCGGGGAGGATGTGAGGGAAGAGACCCAGTACTTC.

This chain connects TRBV5-1 to TRBJ2-1; a possible D gene is TRBD2 (6 bases). Germline loops: CDR1 SGHRS, CDR2 YFSETQ. The length of the CDR3 is 13 residues. The V and J ends lost 3 bases and 6 bases respectively, with 10 bases between them. The CDR3 nucleotides read TGCGCCAGCAGCTGGTCGACTAGCAATGAGCAGTTCTTC. Protein sequence: CASSWSTSNEQFF.

V is TRBV28 and J is TRBJ1-3; D may be TRBD1 (6 bases). This CDR3 is 14 amino acids long. V gave up 8 bases and J gave up 2 bases, with 13 bases separating them. The V gene's germline CDR1 is MDHEN and CDR2 SYDVKM. CDR3 in DNA: TGTGCCAGCCGGCGCCAGGGGACTGGAAACACCATATATTTT. Its translation is CASRRQGTGNTIYF. The full variable domain, its missing parts supplied by reference TRBV28 and TRBJ1-3, is DVKVTQSSRYLVKRTGEKVFLECVQDMDHENMFWYRQDPGLGLRLIYFSYDVKMKEKGDIPEGYSVSREKKERFSLILESASTNQTSMYLCASRRQGTGNTIYFGEGSWLTVV.

The chain recombines TRBV5-1 with TRBJ2-1, with D possibly TRBD2 on 5 matching bases. The germline V and J ends were trimmed by 9 bases and 4 bases, with 14 bases remaining between them. Germline V gene data show CDR1 as SGHRS and CDR2 as YFSETQ. The CDR3 length is 13 residues. CDR3 loop: CAITERTYNEQFF. The CDR3 DNA sequence: TGCGCCATCACTGAGCGGACTTACAATGAGCAGTTCTTC.

The chain recombines TRBV30 with TRBJ1-1, with 10 bases lining up with TRBD1. Germline V lookup: CDR1 GTSNPN, CDR2 SVGIG (reference sequence). There are 13 residues in the CDR3. V was clipped by 4 bases and J by 4 bases; unmatched bases: 3. CDR3 nucleotide sequence: TGTGCCTGGACCAGGACAGGGGGCACTGAAGCTTTCTTT. Its translation: CAWTRTGGTEAFF.

This clone was counted between two and nine times. V usage is TRBV4-2 and J usage is TRBJ1-5; TRBD1 is a possible D gene (6 bases). Germline V gene lookup returns CDR1 LGHNA and CDR2 YNFKEQ. CDR3 length: 13 residues. Trimming left V 2 bases short and J 9 bases short, with 11 bases between. The CDR3 DNA follows: TGTGCCAGCAGCCAACCAGGGGAACTGCCCCAGCATTTT. Translating it yields CASSQPGELPQHF.

The chain combines TRBV18 with TRBJ1-2; D perhaps matches TRBD1 (6 bases). There are 14 residues in the CDR3. V was clipped by 4 bases and J by 4 bases, with 13 bases between them. Germline V gene data show CDR1 as KGHSH and CDR2 as LQKENI. Written as DNA, the CDR3 is TGTGCCAGCTCACAAAACAGGGATCCCTATGGCTACACCTTC. This sequence encodes CASSQNRDPYGYTF.

CDR3 protein: CASSPGGVFGNTIYF. CDR3 coding DNA: TGTGCCAGCTCACCTGGAGGGGTCTTTGGAAACACCATATATTTT. The chain couples TRBV18 to TRBJ1-3; a possible D gene is TRBD1 (5 bases). The CDR3 is 15 amino acids. Germline-derived CDR1 and CDR2 are KGHSH and LQKENI. Trimming removed 3 bases at V and 3 bases at J, with 12 bases between.

The V gene is TRBV20-1, the J gene TRBJ2-7; tentative D call: TRBD1 (5 bases). The CDR3 has 11 amino acids. V lost 6 bases and J lost 0, with 6 bases in between. Germline CDR1 and CDR2: DFQATT and SNEGSKA (reference sequence). For the CDR3, the DNA is TGCAGTGCAGACAGCTCCTACGAGCAGTACTTC. This gives the protein CSADSSYEQYF.

The chain joins TRBV5-5 to TRBJ2-5; TRBD2 matches 8 bases. The CDR3 contains 14 residues. Germline loops: CDR1 SGHKS, CDR2 YYEKEE (reference sequence). Trimming took 3 bases from V and 5 from J; bases not matched to a gene: 6. DNA for the CDR3: TGTGCCAGCAGCTCGCGGGGGGCTAGGGAGACCCAGTACTTC. This sequence encodes CASSSRGARETQYF.

The chain joins TRBV28 to TRBJ2-7; 13 nucleotides agree with TRBD2. V trimming: 1 base; J trimming: 6 bases; junction bases outside the gene matches: 3. The CDR3 loop spans 15 amino acids. The germline gives CDR1 MDHEN, CDR2 SYDVKM. The CDR3 DNA is TGTGCCAGCAGTTTATCGACTAGCGGGAGGCCCGAGCAGTACTTC. Translating it yields CASSLSTSGRPEQYF.

V gene TRBV6-5 combines with J gene TRBJ1-1; a weak D match, TRBD1 (5 bases). Trimming took 6 bases from V and 4 from J, leaving 12 bases between them. The germline gives CDR1 MNHEY, CDR2 SVGAGI. The CDR3 covers 13 residues. CDR3 residues: CASSTSRVTEAFF. CDR3 nucleotide sequence: TGTGCCAGCAGCACGAGCAGGGTCACTGAAGCTTTCTTT.

This clone has more than one count but fewer than ten. V usage is TRBV28 and J usage is TRBJ2-3, with 9 bases aligning to TRBD2. The CDR3 totals 17 residues. Unmatched junction bases numbered 13, after V lost 5 bases and J lost 4 bases. The germline V gene encodes CDR1 MDHEN and CDR2 SYDVKM. CDR3 in amino acids: CASSPLAGGSESDTQYF. CDR3 nucleotide sequence: TGTGCCAGCAGTCCTTTGGCGGGAGGGAGCGAATCAGATACGCAGTATTTT.

This chain connects TRBV19 to TRBJ2-3; D not resolved. V was clipped by 5 bases and J by 2 bases, with 14 bases between them. CDR1 and CDR2 from the germline V gene are LNHDA and SQIVND (reference sequence). The CDR3 is 15 amino acids. CDR3: CASSPGQRHTDTQYF. The CDR3 DNA reads as TGTGCCAGTAGTCCGGGTCAGCGTCACACAGATACGCAGTATTTT.

The V call is TRBV15, the J call TRBJ2-2; 13 positions agree with TRBD2. The germline V gene encodes CDR1 LNHNV and CDR2 YYDKDF (reference sequence). The CDR3 has 17 residues. The V and J ends lost 1 base and 7 bases, in that order; junction bases with no gene match: 6. As DNA, the CDR3 is TGTGCCACCAGCAGAGCAGGGACTAGCGGGATGGTCGGGGAGCTGTTTTTT. Residues: CATSRAGTSGMVGELFF.

This clone showed up just a few times. V is TRBV6-2 or TRBV6-3 and J is TRBJ2-7; TRBD2 matches at 7 bases. The CDR3 loop spans 15 amino acids. Germline V gene data show CDR1 as MNHEY and CDR2 as SVGEGT. Trimming at V came to 6 bases and at J to 7 bases, leaving 15 bases not matched to a gene. The CDR3 DNA follows: TGTGCCAGCAGCCGCGGGAGTCCCACTTGGGGGGAGCAGTACTTC. It codes for CASSRGSPTWGEQYF.

The gene calls are TRBV2 and TRBJ2-2; 7 nucleotides agree with TRBD1. Unmatched junction bases numbered 6, after V lost 6 bases and J lost 2 bases. The germline V gene has CDR1 SNHLY and CDR2 FYNNEI. CDR3 length: 15 residues. CDR3 nucleotides: TGTGCCAGCAGGGGGGTAGGGGGCAACACCGGGGAGCTGTTTTTT. It codes for CASRGVGGNTGELFF.